This is a list of T cell receptor beta chains from one sample in a study of post-analysis software for immune sequencing data. In TCRdb, the PCR reads were re-called with MiXCR into one record per CDR3 protein. Of around 770,000 distinct CDR3 sequences in the sample, just over 45% were seen once. The sequencing sample was made of blood. The origin of the receptors is a girl aged 10 to 17 with multiple sclerosis. Both conserved end residues are part of each CDR3. Each record gives: CDR3 DNA, CDR3 protein, J gene, clone size, D gene, V gene. A D gene is named only where the DNA matches it firmly. Clone size is given for some rows only: seen once, a few or many times, or a class if the clone is expanded.

TGTGCCAGCAGCCAAGCTACGGGTAACGGGTACGAGCAGTACTTC | CASSQATGNGYEQYF | TRBJ2-7 | few | . | TRBV3-1
TGTGCCAGCAGCTTAGATCTGCCGGGCCCTTTGAGCGGAGATACGCAGTATTTT | CASSLDLPGPLSGDTQYF | TRBJ2-3 | few | . | TRBV7-9
TGCGCCAGCAGCTGGGGGGTACCCTACGAGCAGTACTTC | CASSWGVPYEQYF | TRBJ2-7 | . | . | TRBV5-1
TGCGCCAGCAGCTTGGGGACAGGGGTATTGGACTATGGCTACACCTTC | CASSLGTGVLDYGYTF | TRBJ1-2 | . | TRBD1 | TRBV5-1
TGTGCCAGCAGTTTGACGGAGCCTTTCAATGAGCAGTTCTTC | CASSLTEPFNEQFF | TRBJ2-1 | . | . | TRBV6-6
TGTGCCAGCAGGTTGGCCAGGGTCTATGGCTACACCTTC | CASRLARVYGYTF | TRBJ1-2 | . | . | TRBV28
TGTGCCAGCAGTAAAAACAGGGGCAATGAGCAGTTCTTC | CASSKNRGNEQFF | TRBJ2-1 | . | TRBD1 | TRBV3-1
TGCAGTGTCAACACCGGGACAGGTTATGGCTACACCTTC | CSVNTGTGYGYTF | TRBJ1-2 | . | TRBD1 | TRBV20-1
TGCGCCAGCAGCCAACTCAGGGGCGAGAGCAATGAGCAGTTCTTC | CASSQLRGESNEQFF | TRBJ2-1 | . | . | TRBV5-1
TGCGCCAGCAGCTTGGGGGTGGGAGCGGAATACGAGCAGTACTTC | CASSLGVGAEYEQYF | TRBJ2-7 | few | . | TRBV5-1
TGTGCCAGCAGTTTAGCGCTAAGACCATCCTATTCTGAGTTCTTC | CASSLALRPSYSEFF | TRBJ2-1 | . | . | TRBV12-3/TRBV12-4
TGTGCCAGCAGCATATTAATGGGTGGCTACACCTTC | CASSILMGGYTF | TRBJ1-2 | . | . | TRBV13
TGTGCCAGCAGCGCGCCTAGCGGGAGTCTTCCCGAGCAGTACTTC | CASSAPSGSLPEQYF | TRBJ2-7 | . | TRBD2 | TRBV5-6
TGCGCCAGCAGTCCCGGACTAGCGGGAGTGCCTAGCGCAGATACGCAGTATTTT | CASSPGLAGVPSADTQYF | TRBJ2-3 | . | TRBD2 | TRBV10-2
TGTGCCAGCAGTTTATCGGTAATGGGCAATGAGCAGTACTTC | CASSLSVMGNEQYF | TRBJ2-7 | . | . | TRBV27
TGTGCCAGCACTCCCGGCGGTGGGCGGCGCTACGAGCAGTACTTC | CASTPGGGRRYEQYF | TRBJ2-7 | few | . | TRBV12-3/TRBV12-4
TGTGCCAGCAGCATCGCCGGGACTAGCGGGAGTGACACAGATACGCAGTATTTT | CASSIAGTSGSDTDTQYF | TRBJ2-3 | . | TRBD2 | TRBV7-8
TGCGCCAGCAGCCAACGGGCTAGCGGGAGGTACGAGCAGTACTTC | CASSQRASGRYEQYF | TRBJ2-7 | few | TRBD2 | TRBV4-3
TGTGCCAGCAGGTACTCGATCGGACAGGGAGGCTACACCTTC | CASRYSIGQGGYTF | TRBJ1-2 | . | TRBD1 | TRBV6-5
TGTGCCAGTAGTATCCCAACGGCGGGAGCGAACGAGCAGTACTTC | CASSIPTAGANEQYF | TRBJ2-7 | . | TRBD2 | TRBV19
TGTGCCAGCAGCTCTCCCTTAGCGGGAGGTGCCCGGAATGAGCAGTTCTTC | CASSSPLAGGARNEQFF | TRBJ2-1 | few | TRBD2 | TRBV9
TGTGCCAGCAGTTTTGGGGATGGGAAGACCCAGTACTTC | CASSFGDGKTQYF | TRBJ2-5 | few | . | TRBV27
TGCGCCAGCAGCCAACTAGGACTAGCGGGAGTGGAGACCCAGTACTTC | CASSQLGLAGVETQYF | TRBJ2-5 | few | TRBD2 | TRBV4-1
TGTGCCAGCAGCCAAGCCGCGGGTAGCGGGAATGAGCAGTTCTTC | CASSQAAGSGNEQFF | TRBJ2-1 | few | TRBD2 | TRBV14
TGTGCCAGCAGTACAGGGAGCACTAACTATGGCTACACCTTC | CASSTGSTNYGYTF | TRBJ1-2 | few | . | TRBV12-3/TRBV12-4
TGTGCCAGCAAACAGTGGGGACAGCCATCCGAGCAGTACTTC | CASKQWGQPSEQYF | TRBJ2-7 | . | TRBD1 | TRBV5-6
TGCGCCAGCAGCCGGGAGGGGACCCCTCCAGAGGGTGGCTACACCTTC | CASSREGTPPEGGYTF | TRBJ1-2 | once | . | TRBV5-1
TGTGCCACCAGCCAATGGGGGGGCCACGAGCAGTACTTC | CATSQWGGHEQYF | TRBJ2-7 | few | . | TRBV15
TGTGCCAGCAGCCGCGGACCGGAGAACTATGGCTACACCTTC | CASSRGPENYGYTF | TRBJ1-2 | . | . | TRBV3-1
TGCAGCGTCGACAGGGTCGGGAGGGACGAGCAGTACTTC | CSVDRVGRDEQYF | TRBJ2-7 | . | . | TRBV29-1
TGTGCCAGCAGTGAAGCAGCGGGAGGGTACAATGAGCAGTTCTTC | CASSEAAGGYNEQFF | TRBJ2-1 | . | TRBD2 | TRBV6-1
TGTGCCAGCAGCCAAGTTCGCGGGAGGGCGATAGATACGCAGTATTTT | CASSQVRGRAIDTQYF | TRBJ2-3 | once | TRBD2 | TRBV3-1
TGTGCCAGCAGCGAGACTAGCGGGTACACCGGGGAGCTGTTTTTT | CASSETSGYTGELFF | TRBJ2-2 | few | TRBD2 | TRBV9
TGCAGTGCTAGAAACTCCGCAATGGGCAATCAGCCCCAGCATTTT | CSARNSAMGNQPQHF | TRBJ1-5 | . | . | TRBV20-1
TGTGCCAGCAGCTTTCTACTGGCCACAGGGATGAGCTACGAGCAGTACTTC | CASSFLLATGMSYEQYF | TRBJ2-7 | few | . | TRBV7-2
TGCGCCAGCAGCTTGGTGTCTAGGGGGGCAGATGAGCAGTTCTTC | CASSLVSRGADEQFF | TRBJ2-1 | . | . | TRBV5-1
TGCAGTGCTAGAGCCGGGTGGATGAACACTGAAGCTTTCTTT | CSARAGWMNTEAFF | TRBJ1-1 | . | . | TRBV20-1
TGTGCCAGCAGCCCTCAGGACTTGAACACTGAAGCTTTCTTT | CASSPQDLNTEAFF | TRBJ1-1 | few | . | TRBV4-2
TGTGCCAGCAGTTACCCCGCGGGACTGCCACTTCGAGGGACGCAGTATTTT | CASSYPAGLPLRGTQYF | TRBJ2-3 | . | . | TRBV6-2/TRBV6-3
TGTGCCAGCTGTAAGGGAGAAAATTATGGCTACACCTTC | CASCKGENYGYTF | TRBJ1-2 | . | . | TRBV6-6
TGTGCCAGCAGCGTAGCGGTGGGGGGGTCGTTCCACGAGCAGTACTTC | CASSVAVGGSFHEQYF | TRBJ2-7 | few | TRBD2 | TRBV9
TGTGCCAGCAGTTTGGTTCCCTCCGGGATTGAAAAACTGTTTTTT | CASSLVPSGIEKLFF | TRBJ1-4 | . | . | TRBV12-3/TRBV12-4
TGCGCCAGCAGCCTCGCTGGACAGCCGGGCAATTCACCCCTCCACTTT | CASSLAGQPGNSPLHF | TRBJ1-6 | few | . | TRBV5-1
TGTGCCAGCAGCACCCCGGGACTAGCGGGCTATACGCAGTATTTT | CASSTPGLAGYTQYF | TRBJ2-3 | . | TRBD2 | TRBV7-9
TGTGCCAGCAGTTTTGGAACGGTTAGCTCCTACGAGCAGTACTTC | CASSFGTVSSYEQYF | TRBJ2-7 | . | . | TRBV12-3/TRBV12-4
TGTGCCAGCAGGGGAGATTTGGGCTACGAGCAGTACTTC | CASRGDLGYEQYF | TRBJ2-7 | . | . | TRBV28
TGTGCCAGCAGCCCCCCACCAGCGGGAGTCGCCGGGGAGCTGTTTTTT | CASSPPPAGVAGELFF | TRBJ2-2 | . | TRBD2 | TRBV13
TGTGCCATCAGTGTCGGATCTGAGACCCAGTACTTC | CAISVGSETQYF | TRBJ2-5 | few | . | TRBV10-3
TGCGCCAGCAGCCAAGAATGGAACACTGAAGCTTTCTTT | CASSQEWNTEAFF | TRBJ1-1 | . | . | TRBV4-3
TGTGCCAGCAACCGAAGACAGGGGTACGCAGATACGCAGTATTTT | CASNRRQGYADTQYF | TRBJ2-3 | few | TRBD1 | TRBV6-2/TRBV6-3
TGTGCCAGCAGCAAACTCACCGACCCGGGACCCCAGCATTTT | CASSKLTDPGPQHF | TRBJ1-5 | . | . | TRBV7-9
TGTGCCAGCAGCTCCCTCACAGATACGCAGTATTTT | CASSSLTDTQYF | TRBJ2-3 | many | . | TRBV7-2